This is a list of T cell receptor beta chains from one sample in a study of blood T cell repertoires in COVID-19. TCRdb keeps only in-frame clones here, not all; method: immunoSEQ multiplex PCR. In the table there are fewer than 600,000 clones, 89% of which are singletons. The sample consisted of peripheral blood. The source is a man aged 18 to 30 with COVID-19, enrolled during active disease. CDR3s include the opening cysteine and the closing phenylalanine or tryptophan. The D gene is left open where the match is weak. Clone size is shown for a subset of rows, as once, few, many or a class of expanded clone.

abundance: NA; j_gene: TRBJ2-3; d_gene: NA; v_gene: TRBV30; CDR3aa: CAWSVGGRETDTQYF; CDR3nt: TGTGCCTGGAGTGTGGGGGGAAGGGAGACAGATACGCAGTATTTT
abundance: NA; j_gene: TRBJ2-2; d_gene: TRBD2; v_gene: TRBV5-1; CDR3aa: CASTFGLAGGTGELFF; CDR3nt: TGCGCCAGCACCTTTGGGCTAGCGGGAGGAACCGGGGAGCTGTTTTTT
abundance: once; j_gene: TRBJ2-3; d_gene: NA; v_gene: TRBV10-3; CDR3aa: CAINGGNTQYF; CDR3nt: TGTGCCATCAACGGGGGAAATACGCAGTATTTT
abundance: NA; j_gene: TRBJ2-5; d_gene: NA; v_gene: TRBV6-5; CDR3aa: CASRADRGETQYF; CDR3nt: TGTGCCAGCAGGGCCGATCGGGGAGAGACCCAGTACTTC
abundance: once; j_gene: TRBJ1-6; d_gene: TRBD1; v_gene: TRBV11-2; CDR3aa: CASSSKGQVNSPLHF; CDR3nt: TGTGCCAGCAGCTCGAAAGGACAGGTTAATTCACCCCTCCACTTT
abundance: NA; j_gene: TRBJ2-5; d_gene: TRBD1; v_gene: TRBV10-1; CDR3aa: CASLLQGLGETQYF; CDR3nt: TGCGCCAGTCTTCTACAGGGGCTTGGGGAGACCCAGTACTTC
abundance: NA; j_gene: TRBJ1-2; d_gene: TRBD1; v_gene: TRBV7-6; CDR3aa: CASSLETGQGGDGYTF; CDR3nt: TGTGCCAGCAGCTTAGAAACAGGACAGGGAGGGGATGGCTACACCTTC
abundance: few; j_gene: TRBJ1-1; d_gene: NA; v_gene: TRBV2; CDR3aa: CASSGTLSNEAFF; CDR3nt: TGTGCCAGCAGTGGGACATTATCTAATGAAGCTTTCTTT
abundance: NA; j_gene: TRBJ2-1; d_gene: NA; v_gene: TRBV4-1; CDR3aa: CASSQWGGLRIF; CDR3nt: TGCGCCAGCAGCCAGTGGGGGGGCCTGAGGATCTTC
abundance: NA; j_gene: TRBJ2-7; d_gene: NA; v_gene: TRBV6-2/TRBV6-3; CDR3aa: CASSYSTGAGEQYF; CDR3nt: TGTGCCAGCAGTTACTCGACTGGGGCGGGGGAGCAGTACTTC
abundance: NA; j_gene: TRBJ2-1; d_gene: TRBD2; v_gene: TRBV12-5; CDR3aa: CASGQTPSGFYNEQFF; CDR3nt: TGTGCTAGTGGTCAAACACCTAGCGGTTTCTACAATGAGCAGTTCTTC
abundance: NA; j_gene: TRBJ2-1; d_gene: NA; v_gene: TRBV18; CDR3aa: CASSPGAHSYNEQFF; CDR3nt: TGTGCCAGCTCACCGGGGGCGCACTCCTACAATGAGCAGTTCTTC
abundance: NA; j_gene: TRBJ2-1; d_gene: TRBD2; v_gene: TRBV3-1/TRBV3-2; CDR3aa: CASSQGPAGGNKDEQFF; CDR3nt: TGTGCCAGCAGCCAAGGGCCAGCGGGGGGGAATAAGGATGAGCAGTTCTTC
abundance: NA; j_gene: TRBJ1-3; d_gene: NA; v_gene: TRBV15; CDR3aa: CATSRGALGSSGNTIYF; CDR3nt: TGTGCCACCAGCAGGGGAGCCCTCGGCAGCTCTGGAAACACCATATATTTT
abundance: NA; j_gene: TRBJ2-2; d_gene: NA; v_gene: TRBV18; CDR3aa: CASSHGTPVTGELFF; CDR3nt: TGTGCCAGCTCGCACGGGACTCCCGTCACCGGGGAGCTGTTTTTT
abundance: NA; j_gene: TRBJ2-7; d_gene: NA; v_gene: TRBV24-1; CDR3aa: CATSEGGTSTYEQYF; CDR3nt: TGTGCCACCAGTGAGGGAGGTACTTCCACCTACGAGCAGTACTTC
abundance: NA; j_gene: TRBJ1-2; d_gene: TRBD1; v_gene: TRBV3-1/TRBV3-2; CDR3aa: CASSQWQGAGYGYTF; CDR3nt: TGTGCCAGCAGCCAATGGCAGGGGGCAGGATATGGCTACACCTTC
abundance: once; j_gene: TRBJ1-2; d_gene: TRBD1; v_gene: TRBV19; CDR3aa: CASSPTDRGKNYGYTF; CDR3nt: TGTGCCAGTAGTCCCACGGACAGGGGGAAAAACTATGGCTACACCTTC
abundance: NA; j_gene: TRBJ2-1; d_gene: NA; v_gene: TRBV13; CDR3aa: CASSPPTGPNEQFF; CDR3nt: TGTGCCAGCAGCCCCCCCACAGGGCCCAATGAGCAGTTCTTC
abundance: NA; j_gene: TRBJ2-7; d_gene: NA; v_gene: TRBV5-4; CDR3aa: CASSLVGRGYEQYF; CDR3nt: TGTGCCAGCAGCTTGGTTGGTAGAGGATACGAGCAGTACTTC
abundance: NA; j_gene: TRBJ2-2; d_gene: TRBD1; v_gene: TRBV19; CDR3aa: CASSPSRTHPGQGFQTGELFF; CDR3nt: TGTGCCAGTAGCCCGTCGAGGACACATCCCGGACAGGGCTTTCAGACCGGGGAGCTGTTTTTT
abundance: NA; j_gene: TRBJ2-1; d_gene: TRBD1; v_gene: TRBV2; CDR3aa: CASSVGQGAGNEQFF; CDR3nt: TGTGCCAGCAGTGTGGGACAGGGGGCGGGCAATGAGCAGTTCTTC
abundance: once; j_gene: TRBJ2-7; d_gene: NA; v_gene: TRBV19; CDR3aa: CASSIDRHYEQYF; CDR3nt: TGTGCCAGTAGTATAGACAGACACTACGAGCAGTACTTC
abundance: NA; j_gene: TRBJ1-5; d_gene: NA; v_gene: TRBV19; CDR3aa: CASSIQTKKVEPQHF; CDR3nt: TGTGCCAGTAGTATACAGACAAAAAAAGTAGAGCCCCAGCATTTT
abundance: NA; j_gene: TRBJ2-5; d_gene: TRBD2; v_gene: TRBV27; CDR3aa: CASSLSFGGAGETQYF; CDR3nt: TGTGCCAGCAGTTTATCGTTCGGGGGGGCCGGGGAGACCCAGTACTTC
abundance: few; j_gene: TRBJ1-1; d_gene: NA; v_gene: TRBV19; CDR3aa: CASLKSGGSTEAFF; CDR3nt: TGTGCCAGCTTAAAGAGCGGAGGGTCCACTGAAGCTTTCTTT
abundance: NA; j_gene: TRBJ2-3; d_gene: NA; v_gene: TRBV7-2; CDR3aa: CASSSTSSPDTQYF; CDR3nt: TGTGCCAGCAGCTCTACTAGTTCCCCAGATACGCAGTATTTT
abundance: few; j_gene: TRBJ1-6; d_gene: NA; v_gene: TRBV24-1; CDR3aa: CATSDSLRGPLHF; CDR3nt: TGTGCCACCAGTGATTCCCTCCGCGGGCCCCTCCACTTT
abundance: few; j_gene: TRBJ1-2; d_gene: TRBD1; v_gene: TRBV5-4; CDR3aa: CASSGGTGDLYGYTF; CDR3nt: TGTGCCAGCAGCGGCGGGACAGGCGATCTCTATGGCTACACCTTC
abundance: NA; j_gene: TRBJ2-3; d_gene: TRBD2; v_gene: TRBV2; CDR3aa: CASSEYAGVPDTQYF; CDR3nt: TGTGCCAGCAGTGAATATGCGGGAGTCCCAGATACGCAGTATTTT
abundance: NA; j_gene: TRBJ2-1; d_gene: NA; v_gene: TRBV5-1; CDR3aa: CASSLLQGRGGNEQFF; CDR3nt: TGCGCCAGCAGCCTCCTACAGGGGAGAGGAGGGAATGAGCAGTTCTTC
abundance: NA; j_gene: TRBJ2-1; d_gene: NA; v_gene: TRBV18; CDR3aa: CASSPQAGYNEQFF; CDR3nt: TGTGCCAGCTCACCACAGGCAGGTTACAATGAGCAGTTCTTC
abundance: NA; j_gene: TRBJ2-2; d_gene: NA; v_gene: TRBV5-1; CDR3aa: CASSVPRANTGELFF; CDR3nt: TGCGCCAGCAGCGTCCCACGCGCGAACACCGGGGAGCTGTTTTTT
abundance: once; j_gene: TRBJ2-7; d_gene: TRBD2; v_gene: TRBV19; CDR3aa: CASSITSGRIYEQYF; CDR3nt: TGTGCCAGTAGTATCACTAGCGGGAGAATTTACGAGCAGTACTTC
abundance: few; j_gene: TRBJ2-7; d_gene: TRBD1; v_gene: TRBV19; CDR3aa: CASGQGLYEQYF; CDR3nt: TGTGCCAGTGGACAGGGATTGTACGAGCAGTACTTC
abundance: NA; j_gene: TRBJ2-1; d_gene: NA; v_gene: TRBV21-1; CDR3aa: CASSFVPGLADNEQFF; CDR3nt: TGTGCCAGCAGTTTTGTTCCGGGACTAGCGGACAATGAGCAGTTCTTC
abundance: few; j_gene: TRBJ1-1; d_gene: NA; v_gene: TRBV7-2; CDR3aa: CASSLGQLNTEAFF; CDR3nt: TGTGCCAGCAGCTTAGGACAGCTGAACACTGAAGCTTTCTTT
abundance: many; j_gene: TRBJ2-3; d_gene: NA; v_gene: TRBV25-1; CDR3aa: CASNRGTDTQYF; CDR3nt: TGTGCCAGCAATCGGGGCACAGATACGCAGTATTTT
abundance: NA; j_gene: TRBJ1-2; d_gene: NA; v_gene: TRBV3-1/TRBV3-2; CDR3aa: CATTRGGGLSGYTF; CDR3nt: TGTGCCACGACCCGGGGGGGAGGGTTAAGTGGCTACACCTTC
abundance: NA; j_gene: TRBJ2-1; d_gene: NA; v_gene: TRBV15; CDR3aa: CATSAWGDEQFF; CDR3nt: TGTGCCACCAGCGCCTGGGGGGATGAGCAGTTCTTC
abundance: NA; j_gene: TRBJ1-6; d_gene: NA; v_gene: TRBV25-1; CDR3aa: CASSEFSSGAYNSPLHF; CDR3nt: TGTGCCAGCAGTGAATTCAGTAGCGGCGCCTATAATTCACCCCTCCACTTT
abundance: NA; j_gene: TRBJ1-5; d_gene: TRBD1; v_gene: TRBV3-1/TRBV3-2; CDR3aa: CASSAQGAPGQPQHF; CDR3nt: TGTGCCAGCAGCGCCCAGGGGGCTCCCGGACAGCCCCAGCATTTT
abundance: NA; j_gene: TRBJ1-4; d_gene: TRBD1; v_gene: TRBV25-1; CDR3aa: CASSGDREGEKLFF; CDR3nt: TGTGCCAGCAGTGGGGACAGGGAGGGCGAAAAACTGTTTTTT
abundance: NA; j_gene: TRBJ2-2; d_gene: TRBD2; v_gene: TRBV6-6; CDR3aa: CASSLLAGGTGELFF; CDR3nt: TGTGCCAGCAGCTTACTAGCGGGGGGAACCGGGGAGCTGTTTTTT
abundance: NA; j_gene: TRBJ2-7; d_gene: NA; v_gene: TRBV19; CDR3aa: CASSSSLGLRSYEQYF; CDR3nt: TGTGCCAGTAGTAGCAGTCTGGGGCTTCGCTCCTACGAGCAGTACTTC
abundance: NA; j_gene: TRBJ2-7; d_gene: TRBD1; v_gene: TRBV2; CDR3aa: CASSDPIQGSSYEQYF; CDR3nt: TGTGCCAGCAGTGACCCGATACAGGGGTCTTCCTACGAGCAGTACTTC
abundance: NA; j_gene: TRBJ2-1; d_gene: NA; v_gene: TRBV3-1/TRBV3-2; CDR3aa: CASSPSIGSPFVNEQFF; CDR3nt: TGTGCCAGCAGCCCCTCCATCGGGAGCCCCTTTGTCAATGAGCAGTTCTTC
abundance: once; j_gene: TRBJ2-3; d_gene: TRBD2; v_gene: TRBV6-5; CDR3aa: CASRTSGAGGTQYF; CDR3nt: TGTGCCAGCAGGACTAGCGGGGCCGGCGGGACGCAGTATTTT
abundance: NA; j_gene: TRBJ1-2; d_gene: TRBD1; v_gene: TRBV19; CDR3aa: CASSGGGPYYGYTF; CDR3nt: TGTGCCAGTAGTGGAGGGGGCCCTTACTATGGCTACACCTTC
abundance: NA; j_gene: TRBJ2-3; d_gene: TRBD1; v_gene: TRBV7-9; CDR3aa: CASSPGPGQGVDTQYF; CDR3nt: TGTGCCAGCAGCCCCGGCCCGGGACAGGGTGTAGATACGCAGTATTTT
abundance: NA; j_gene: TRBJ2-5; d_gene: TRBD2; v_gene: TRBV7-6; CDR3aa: CASSLDERGTQETQYF; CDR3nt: TGTGCCAGCAGCTTAGATGAGCGGGGGACCCAAGAGACCCAGTACTTC
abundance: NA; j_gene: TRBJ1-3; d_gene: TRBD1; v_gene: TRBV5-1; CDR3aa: CASRPDRGVSGNTIYF; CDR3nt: TGCGCCAGCAGGCCGGACAGGGGAGTATCTGGAAACACCATATATTTT
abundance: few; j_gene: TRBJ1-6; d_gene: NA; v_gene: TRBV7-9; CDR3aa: CASSLLETPLHF; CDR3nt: TGTGCCAGCAGCTTGCTCGAGACACCCCTCCACTTT
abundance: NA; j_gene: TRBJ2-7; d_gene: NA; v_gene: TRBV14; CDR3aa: CASSHGSTYEQYF; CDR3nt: TGTGCCAGCAGCCATGGCAGTACCTACGAGCAGTACTTC
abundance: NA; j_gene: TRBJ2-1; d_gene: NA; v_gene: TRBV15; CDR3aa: CATRGASYNEQFF; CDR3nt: TGTGCCACCAGAGGGGCCTCCTACAATGAGCAGTTCTTC
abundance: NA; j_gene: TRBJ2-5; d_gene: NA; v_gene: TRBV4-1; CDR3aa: CASSQDGLRGETQYF; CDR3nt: TGCGCCAGCAGCCAAGACGGACTAAGAGGAGAGACCCAGTACTTC
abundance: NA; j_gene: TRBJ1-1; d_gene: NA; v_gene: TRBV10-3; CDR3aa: CAISGGQTEAFF; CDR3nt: TGTGCCATCAGTGGTGGGCAGACTGAAGCTTTCTTT
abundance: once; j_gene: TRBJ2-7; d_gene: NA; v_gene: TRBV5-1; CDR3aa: CASSPLGRYEQYF; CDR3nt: TGCGCCAGCAGCCCGCTAGGGAGATACGAGCAGTACTTC
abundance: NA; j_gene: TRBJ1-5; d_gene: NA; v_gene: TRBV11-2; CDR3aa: CASSLGGNSNQPQHF; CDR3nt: TGTGCCAGCAGCTTGGGAGGGAATAGCAATCAGCCCCAGCATTTT
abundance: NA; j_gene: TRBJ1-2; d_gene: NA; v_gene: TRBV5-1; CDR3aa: CASSLANGGYTF; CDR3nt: TGCGCCAGCAGCTTGGCCAACGGTGGCTACACCTTC